This TCR beta chain was captured in a study of a mutant IDH1 vaccine in newly diagnosed glioma (dated by TCRdb to the early 2020s). In the study overall: Of the approximately 35 treated patients, about 62% were male and 37.5% were female, and the mean age was 40.4 years. Prior to enrollment, standard therapy consisting of radiotherapy alone, temozolomide alone, or radiochemotherapy with temozolomide had been administered to patients, with the combination being received by most patients. Longitudinal TCRB deep sequencing was performed for 25 to 30 treated patients wherever samples were available for exploratory analyses. Peripheral blood was drawn at six visits: V03 (baseline), V05, V07, V10, V12 and V13. The full study reports these points: Pseudoprogression seemed to be unrelated to changes in the top peripheral T cell clonotypes found by TCRB sequencing. It was noted by the authors that analyses of patient blood samples could not be reproduced owing to sample limitations. Across multiple MHC alleles, vaccine-induced immune responses were seen in approximately 93% of patients. PBMC samples for TCRB deep sequencing were selected based on availability.

Notes on this clone: This receptor's antigen is unknown. It has no much larger one-base neighbor in the sample; base qualities were not kept.

Library preparation employed the immunoSEQ multiplex PCR assay. Rearranged TCR beta chain sequences were amplified with the hsTCRB Kit following the manufacturer's protocol. An Illumina MiSeq was used to sequence the TCRB libraries. The published analysis was carried out like this. Demultiplexing, trimming and gene mapping were performed with the kit vendor's proprietary platform. In TCRdb, the immuneACCESS table is reduced to in-frame sequences with V and J assigned. These tables do not hold every clone; where another copy was compared, an unresolved V gene accounts for under half, and the others remain unexplained. That table supplies the V and J calls and clone size; D and trimming were determined from the DNA. The sample table records over 80,000 clones; over 85% of these occur just once. The top ten hold roughly 0.6% of the sample. The time point label, read with the paper, signifies: baseline, week 1 (first vaccination visit). The treatment or condition label here, explained by the study, means: pre-vaccination baseline after standard-of-care therapy. Donors had newly diagnosed WHO grade 3 or 4 IDH1-mutant astrocytomas with loss of nuclear ATRX. The samples were drawn from NOA16, a multicentre, single-arm, open-label phase I trial in Germany that tested a mutant IDH1 peptide vaccine in humans for the first time. Blood drawn at visit V03 was used as the baseline sample for immunogenicity testing. Genomic DNA for TCRB sequencing was extracted from EDTA blood using the DNeasy Blood and Tissue Kit.

V trim: 4 bases; J trim: 5 bases; unmatched bases: 7. The CDR3, cysteine through phenylalanine, is 16 amino acids long. Of all the DNA, just the CDR3 is kept, 48 bases in frame from base 1. The germline V gene supplies CDR1 SGDLS and CDR2 YYNGEE. The source of this sequence is a woman aged 50 to 65 with glioma. The sequencing used PBMCs, collected from a glioma patient treated with radiotherapy, temozolomide or both. The chain couples TRBV9 to TRBJ2-3; 13 middle bases align to TRBD2. The CDR3 protein: CASSIGLAGVGDTQYF. The DNA sequence is given as TGTGCCAGCAGCATCGGACTAGCGGGAGTGGGAGATACGCAGTATTTT.